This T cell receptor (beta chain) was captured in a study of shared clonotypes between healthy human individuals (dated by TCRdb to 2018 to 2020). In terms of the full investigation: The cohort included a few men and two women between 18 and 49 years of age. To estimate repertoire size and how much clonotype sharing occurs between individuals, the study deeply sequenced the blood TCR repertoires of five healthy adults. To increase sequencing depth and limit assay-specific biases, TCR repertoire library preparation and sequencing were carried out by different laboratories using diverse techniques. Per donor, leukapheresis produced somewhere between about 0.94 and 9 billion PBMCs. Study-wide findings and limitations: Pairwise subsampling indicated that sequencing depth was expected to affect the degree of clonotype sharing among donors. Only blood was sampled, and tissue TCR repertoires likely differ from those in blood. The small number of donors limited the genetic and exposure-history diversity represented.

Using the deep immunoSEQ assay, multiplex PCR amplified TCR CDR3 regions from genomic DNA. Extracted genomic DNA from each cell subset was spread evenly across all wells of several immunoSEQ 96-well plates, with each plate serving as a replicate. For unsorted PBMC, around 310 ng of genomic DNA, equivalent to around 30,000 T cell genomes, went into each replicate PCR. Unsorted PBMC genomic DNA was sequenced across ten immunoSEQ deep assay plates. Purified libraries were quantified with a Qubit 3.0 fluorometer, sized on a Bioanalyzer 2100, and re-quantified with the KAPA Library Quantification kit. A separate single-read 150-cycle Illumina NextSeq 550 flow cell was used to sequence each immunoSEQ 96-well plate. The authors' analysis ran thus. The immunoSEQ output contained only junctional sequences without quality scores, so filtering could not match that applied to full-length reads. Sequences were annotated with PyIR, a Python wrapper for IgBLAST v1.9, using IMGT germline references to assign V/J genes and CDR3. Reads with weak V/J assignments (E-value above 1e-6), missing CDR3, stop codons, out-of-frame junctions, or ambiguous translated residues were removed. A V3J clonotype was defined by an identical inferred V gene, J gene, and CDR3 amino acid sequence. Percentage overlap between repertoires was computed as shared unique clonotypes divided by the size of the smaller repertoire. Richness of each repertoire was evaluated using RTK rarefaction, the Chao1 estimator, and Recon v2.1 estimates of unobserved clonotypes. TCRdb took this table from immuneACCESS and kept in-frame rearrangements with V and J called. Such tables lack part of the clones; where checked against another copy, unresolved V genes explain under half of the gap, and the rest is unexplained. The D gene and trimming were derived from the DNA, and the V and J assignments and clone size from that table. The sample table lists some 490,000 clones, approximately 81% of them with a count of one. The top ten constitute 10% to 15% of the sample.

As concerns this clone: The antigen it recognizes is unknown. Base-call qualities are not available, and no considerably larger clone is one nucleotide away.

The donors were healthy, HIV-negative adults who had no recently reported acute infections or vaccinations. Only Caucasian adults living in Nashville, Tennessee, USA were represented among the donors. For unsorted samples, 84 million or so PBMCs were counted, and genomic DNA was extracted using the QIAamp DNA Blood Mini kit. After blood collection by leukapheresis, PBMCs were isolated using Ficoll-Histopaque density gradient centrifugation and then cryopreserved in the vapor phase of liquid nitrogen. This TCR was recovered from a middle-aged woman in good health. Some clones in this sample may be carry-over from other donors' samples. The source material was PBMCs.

The nucleotide sequence reads TGTGCCAGCAGTTTCGTAGCCAAAAACATTCAGTACTTC. It encodes CASSFVAKNIQYF. The V and J genes are TRBV28 and TRBJ2-4; the D gene cannot be named for sure. V gives up 3 bases and J gives up 0 bases, and the segment between their germline ends measures 3 bases. From a lookup of the germline V gene, CDR1 and CDR2 are MDHEN and SYDVKM. From the cysteine up to the phenylalanine, the CDR3 has a length of 13 residues. CDR3 DNA only is kept here, 39 bases in frame from base 1.